These 28 T cell receptor beta chains came from one sample sequenced in a study of CD8 T cells in ankylosing spondylitis. TCRdb re-analysed the 5' RACE reads in MiXCR, keeping a single row per CDR3 protein. The sample lists fewer than 450,000 distinct CDR3 sequences; roughly a sixth were seen once. Findings and caveats of the study: A motif in TCR beta, a set of under 10 highly homologous variants, appeared characteristic of ankylosing spondylitis blood.

No antigen has been assigned to these receptors. Sample: blood, either unsorted or a sorted T cell fraction (not recorded which). The receptor source for this set is a male donor with ankylosing spondylitis.

The rearrangement uses TRBV10-3 and TRBJ2-3, with no clear D. Germline V gives CDR1 ENHRY, CDR2 SYGVKD. Deletions cut 6 bases from V and 3 bases from J, with 7 bases between. This CDR3 has 12 residues. CDR3 sequence reads: CAIRSLTDTQYF. As DNA, the CDR3 is TGTGCCATCAGAAGTCTGACAGATACGCAGTATTTT.

This clonotype was detected ten times or more. The chain carries TRBV20-1 and TRBJ1-2; D gene unclear. The CDR3 has 14 residues. Trimming cost V 6 bases and J 1 base, with 15 bases left between them. Germline CDR1 and CDR2: DFQATT and SNEGSKA (reference sequence). CDR3 in DNA: TGCAGTGCCCTTACTCTCCGGGATAACTATGGCTACACCTTC. This codes for CSALTLRDNYGYTF.

This chain uses TRBV11-2 with TRBJ2-3; no reliable D call. Germline V gene sequence: CDR1 SGHAT, CDR2 FQNNGV. The CDR3 is made up of 16 amino acids. V lost 3 bases to trimming and J lost 0 bases, with 13 bases between them. CDR3 amino acids: CASSFSLGLSTDTQYF. The CDR3 nucleotides are TGTGCCAGCAGCTTCTCCTTGGGCCTAAGCACAGATACGCAGTATTTT. Supplemented by reference TRBV11-2 and TRBJ2-3, the full variable domain reads EAGVAQSPRYKIIEKRQSVAFWCNPISGHATLYWYQQILGQGPKLLIQFQNNGVVDDSQLPKDRFSAERLKGVDSTLKIQPAKLEDSAVYLCASSFSLGLSTDTQYFGPGTRLTVL.

The rearrangement joins TRBV9 to TRBJ2-3, with TRBD2 identical over 13 bases. This CDR3 has 18 amino acids. Trimming removed 4 bases from V and 5 bases from J; junction bases left unmatched: 13. Germline CDR1 and CDR2: SGDLS and YYNGEE. This chain's CDR3 is CASSRTSTSGRAGDTQYF. CDR3 nucleotides: TGTGCCAGCAGCCGTACTTCCACTAGCGGGAGGGCCGGAGATACGCAGTATTTT.

The chain combines TRBV15 with TRBJ1-5; no clear D gene. Trimming took off 8 bases at V and 6 bases at J, with 11 bases between the two ends. The CDR3 is made up of 12 amino acids. Germline-derived CDR1 and CDR2 are LNHNV and YYDKDF (reference sequence). As DNA, the CDR3 is TGTGCCACCGGGGAGTACGGTCAGCCCCAGCATTTT. This encodes CATGEYGQPQHF.

The chain combines TRBV7-8 with TRBJ1-6; 7 bases match TRBD1. After removal of 8 bases from V and 9 bases from J, the junction contained 10 bases not matched to a gene. The CDR3 sequence is 14 residues long. Germline V gene data show CDR1 as SGHVS and CDR2 as FQNEAQ. CDR3 sequence reads: CASARQGVGSPLHF. CDR3 DNA: TGTGCCAGCGCCCGACAGGGTGTTGGTTCACCCCTCCACTTT.

The rearrangement joins TRBV12-3 or TRBV12-4 to TRBJ1-1; D remains unclear. The V end lost 3 bases, the J end lost 5 bases, and 16 bases lay between the germline ends. CDR3 length: 15 residues. The CDR3 bases are TGTGCCAGCAGTTTTACTCTCATCCGCGGGACTGAAGCTTTCTTT. Its protein is CASSFTLIRGTEAFF.

The chain is built from TRBV20-1 and TRBJ1-3, with D hard to call. The germline V and J ends were trimmed by 6 bases and 3 bases, with 15 bases remaining between them. CDR1 and CDR2 (germline): DFQATT, SNEGSKA (reference sequence). The CDR3 spans 14 residues. Here the CDR3 reads CSAPAGSHGNTIYF. In nucleotides, the CDR3 is TGCAGTGCCCCTGCTGGCAGCCATGGAAACACCATATATTTT.

This rearrangement joins TRBV4-2 to TRBJ2-1; D perhaps matches TRBD2 (6 bases). V lost 4 bases, J lost 9 bases, and 16 bases lay in between. The CDR3 is made up of 14 amino acids. Germline V gene sequence: CDR1 LGHNA, CDR2 YNFKEQ. For the CDR3, the DNA is TGTGCCAGCAGCCGAGAGGTGGGTAGCGGTGAGCAGTTCTTC. Protein product: CASSREVGSGEQFF.

The chain uses TRBV14 and TRBJ2-7, with D uncertain. The CDR3 spans 15 residues. The germline V gene encodes CDR1 SGHDN and CDR2 FVKESK. V shed 0 bases and J shed 5 bases, with 14 bases lying between them. The CDR3 sequence is CASSQDGPRLDEQYF. The CDR3 nucleotides read TGTGCCAGCAGCCAAGACGGTCCCAGGCTCGACGAGCAGTACTTC.

This chain joins TRBV9 and TRBJ1-5; D perhaps matches TRBD1 (5 bases). Deletions cut 4 bases from V and 2 bases from J, with 13 bases between. The CDR3 loop spans 15 amino acids. CDR1 is SGDLS and CDR2 is YYNGEE in the germline V gene. CDR3 loop: CASSPTVGGNQPQHF. The CDR3 DNA sequence: TGTGCCAGCAGCCCGACGGTGGGGGGCAATCAGCCCCAGCATTTT.

In its sample, this clonotype was seen a few times. V is TRBV29-1 and J is TRBJ2-1; 11 positions match TRBD2. The germline V gene encodes CDR1 SQVTM and CDR2 ANQGSEA. This CDR3 is built from 14 residues. V lost 6 bases, J lost 7 bases, and 8 bases stayed unmatched. The CDR3 DNA follows: TGCAGCGTGAGGGGACTAGCGGTTCATAATGAGCAGTTCTTC. Amino acids: CSVRGLAVHNEQFF.

The V and J genes are TRBV3-1 and TRBJ2-1, with 13 bases identical to TRBD2. CDR1 is LGHDT and CDR2 is YNNKEL in the germline V gene (reference sequence). This CDR3 spans 14 amino acids. The V segment lost 6 bases and the J segment 8 bases; nucleotides outside the gene matches: 4. CDR3 sequence: CASRPLAGGYEQFF. The DNA of the CDR3 is TGTGCCAGCAGGCCACTAGCGGGGGGGTATGAGCAGTTCTTC.

This chain connects TRBV20-1 to TRBJ2-1; 12 nucleotides align to TRBD2. This CDR3 is 16 amino acids long. The V gene end was trimmed by 6 bases and the J gene end by 4 bases; junction bases not matched to a gene: 10. Germline CDR1 and CDR2: DFQATT and SNEGSKA (reference sequence). CDR3: CSASQLTSGSYNEQFF. The CDR3 bases are TGCAGTGCCAGCCAGTTGACTAGCGGGAGTTACAATGAGCAGTTCTTC.

This rearrangement joins TRBV30 to TRBJ1-1; D gene uncertain. The CDR3 length is 17 residues. Germline V gene sequence: CDR1 GTSNPN, CDR2 SVGIG (reference sequence). V lost 4 bases to trimming and J lost 3 bases, with 24 bases between them. The CDR3 DNA follows: TGTGCCTGGATTTGGACGTGGGTGAGTTCGATCGACACTGAAGCTTTCTTT. Translating it yields CAWIWTWVSSIDTEAFF.

The rearrangement uses TRBV7-2 and TRBJ2-1, with TRBD1 matching over 8 bases. V gave up 1 base and J gave up 2 bases; unmatched junction bases: 1. The CDR3 runs to 15 residues. CDR1 is SGHTA, CDR2 FQGNSA, per germline. Written as DNA, the CDR3 is TGTGCCAGCAGCTTAGACAGGGGGGCCTACAATGAGCAGTTCTTC. This encodes CASSLDRGAYNEQFF.

This sequence joins TRBV20-1 and TRBJ1-2; 7 bases match TRBD1. J gave up 7 bases and V 5 bases, and 7 bases lay outside the gene matches. This CDR3 region has 12 residues. CDR1 DFQATT and CDR2 SNEGSKA come from the germline V gene (reference sequence). CDR3 coding DNA: TGCAGTGCTCCCCGACAGGGAGGTGGCTACACCTTC. Translating it yields CSAPRQGGGYTF.

The chain has TRBV6-2 or TRBV6-3 and TRBJ2-7, with a tentative D call TRBD2 (5 bases). Germline V gives CDR1 MNHEY, CDR2 SVGEGT. The CDR3 loop spans 16 amino acids. V lost 5 bases, J lost 9 bases, and 26 bases lay in between. The CDR3 sequence is CASSLLGSGSTKVQYF. The CDR3 DNA reads TGTGCCAGCAGTCTCCTGGGGAGCGGCTCTACGAAGGTGCAGTACTTC.

This clonotype was counted only a few times. This chain connects TRBV7-9 to TRBJ2-2; 10 positions agree with TRBD2. V shed 5 bases and J 6 bases; nucleotides not matched to a gene: 6. The CDR3 is made up of 15 amino acids. Germline lookup yields CDR1 SEHNR and CDR2 FQNEAQ (reference sequence). The CDR3 loop reads CASSTGTSEAGELFF. The CDR3, as DNA: TGTGCCAGCAGCACAGGGACTAGCGAGGCCGGGGAGCTGTTTTTT. The full variable domain, its missing parts supplied by reference TRBV7-9 and TRBJ2-2, is DTGVSQNPRHKITKRGQNVTFRCDPISEHNRLYWYRQTLGQGPEFLTYFQNEAQLEKSRLLSDRFSAERPKGSFSTLEIQRTEQGDSAMYLCASSTGTSEAGELFFGEGSRLTVL.

This clonotype was recorded a few times. DNA of the CDR3: TGTGCCAGCAGCCCCGGACGGAACTCAAATGAAAAACTGTTTTTT. This codes for CASSPGRNSNEKLFF. This rearrangement joins TRBV4-2 to TRBJ1-4; no clear D. The CDR3 runs 15 residues. Germline values: CDR1 LGHNA, CDR2 YNFKEQ. Trimming left V 4 bases short and J 5 bases short, with 14 bases between.

CDR3 loop: CASSKASYNEQFF. CDR3 coding DNA: TGTGCCAGCAGTAAAGCCTCCTACAATGAGCAGTTCTTC. This sequence joins TRBV25-1 and TRBJ2-1; D is unclear. Trimming took off 5 bases at V and 0 bases at J, with 5 bases between the two ends. The CDR3 has 13 amino acids. Germline CDR1 reads MGHDK; CDR2 reads SYGVNS.

This clonotype was seen at least ten times. The CDR3 sequence is CSAPHGDEQFF. The CDR3 region has the DNA TGCAGTGCCCCCCATGGGGATGAGCAGTTCTTC. The V and J genes are TRBV20-1 and TRBJ2-1; D uncertain. Germline V lookup: CDR1 DFQATT, CDR2 SNEGSKA (reference sequence). The CDR3 is made up of 11 amino acids. Deletions cut 6 bases from V and 8 bases from J, with 11 bases between.

This clonotype was seen only a few times. The chain recombines TRBV28 with TRBJ2-5, with D possibly TRBD1 on 6 matching bases. CDR3 length: 15 residues. From germline, CDR1 is MDHEN and CDR2 SYDVKM. Trimming cost V 6 bases and J 1 base, with 15 bases left between them. The CDR3 DNA is TGTGCCAGCAGGTCCCAGGGGACGGGCCAAGAGACCCAGTACTTC. Translating gives CASRSQGTGQETQYF.

This clonotype appeared a few times. J is TRBJ1-1 and V is TRBV11-1, with 10 bases matching TRBD1. The V gene's germline CDR1 is SGHAT and CDR2 FQDESV (reference sequence). The CDR3 has 18 residues. V dropped 0 bases and J dropped 1; count of bases not matched to a gene: 8. The chain's CDR3 is CASSLAIGTGDWNTEAFF. The CDR3, as DNA: TGTGCCAGCAGCTTAGCGATCGGGACAGGGGACTGGAACACTGAAGCTTTCTTT.

The rearrangement joins TRBV24-1 to TRBJ2-1; the match to TRBD2 covers 8 bases. The length of the CDR3 is 15 residues. V trimming: 3 bases; J trimming: 8 bases; junction bases outside the gene matches: 8. Looked up from germline, CDR1 is KGHDR and CDR2 is SFDVKD. This CDR3 reads CATSDPGTRVDEQFF. The CDR3 DNA reads as TGTGCCACCAGTGATCCCGGGACTAGAGTAGATGAGCAGTTCTTC.

The J gene is TRBJ2-1, the V gene TRBV30; D might be TRBD2 (6 bases). The CDR3 is made up of 13 amino acids. Germline V gene data show CDR1 as GTSNPN and CDR2 as SVGIG (reference sequence). The ends were cut back, 5 bases at V and 6 bases at J, with 14 bases in the middle. The CDR3 coding sequence is TGTGCCTGGGGGACCGGGACTTTCAATGAGCAGTTCTTC. Translated: CAWGTGTFNEQFF.

This clonotype was observed a handful of times. This sequence joins TRBV28 and TRBJ1-3; 7 bases fit TRBD1. Per germline, CDR1 MDHEN and CDR2 SYDVKM. The CDR3 consists of 15 residues. With V trimmed by 6 bases and J by 2 bases, 7 bases remained unmatched. The CDR3 region has the DNA TGTGCCAGCAGCCGACAGGGTTCGGCTGGAAACACCATATATTTT. This encodes CASSRQGSAGNTIYF.

The genes are TRBV29-1 and TRBJ2-1, with D maybe TRBD2 (5 bases). This CDR3 is 13 amino acids long. The ends were cut back, 7 bases at V and 6 bases at J, with 16 bases in the middle. Germline CDR1 reads SQVTM; CDR2 reads ANQGSEA. The CDR3 loop reads CSAQATGINEQFF. The CDR3, as DNA: TGCAGCGCCCAAGCGACCGGGATCAATGAGCAGTTCTTC.